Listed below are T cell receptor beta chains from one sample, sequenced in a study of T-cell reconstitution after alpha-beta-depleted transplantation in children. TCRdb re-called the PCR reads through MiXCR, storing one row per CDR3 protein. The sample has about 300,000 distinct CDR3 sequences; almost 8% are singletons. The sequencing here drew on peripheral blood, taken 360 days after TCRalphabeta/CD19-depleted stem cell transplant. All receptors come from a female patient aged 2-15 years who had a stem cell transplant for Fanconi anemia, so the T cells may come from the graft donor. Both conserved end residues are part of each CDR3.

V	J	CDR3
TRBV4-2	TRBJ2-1	CASSRGGAIEQFF
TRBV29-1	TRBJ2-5	CSVLLAGGKETQYF
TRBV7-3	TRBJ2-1	CASSWLAEYSYNEQFF
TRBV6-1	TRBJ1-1	CASRRDRFNTEAFF
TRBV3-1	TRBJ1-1	CASCSRSGGGTEAFF
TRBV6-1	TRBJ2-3	CARSNPGCPSTDTQYF
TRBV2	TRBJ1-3	CASIRDRGHSGNTIYF
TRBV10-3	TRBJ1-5	CAISDRSQPQHF
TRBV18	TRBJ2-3	CASSPITRTSWGTDTQYF
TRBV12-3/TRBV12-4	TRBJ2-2	CATCRDRYSRELFF
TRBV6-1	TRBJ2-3	CASSRAAHIQADTQYF
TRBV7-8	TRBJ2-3	CASSLFAGRTDTQYF
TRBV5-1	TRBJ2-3	CASSLGAGDTQYF
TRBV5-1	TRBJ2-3	CASSSGGVADTQYF
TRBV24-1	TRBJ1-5	CATKGGGDSNQPQHF
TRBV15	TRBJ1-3	CATTQGRPGNTIYF
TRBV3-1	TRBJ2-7	CASSQLLAGGTEQYF
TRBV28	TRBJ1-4	CASSLFFLRGGKEKLFF
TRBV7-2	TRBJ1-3	CASSLGMGGNTIYF
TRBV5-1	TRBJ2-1	CASSFVPSGDNEQFF
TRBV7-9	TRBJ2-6	CASRVGLSGANVLTF
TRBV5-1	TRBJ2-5	CASSLLAGGQETQYF
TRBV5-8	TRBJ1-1	CASSYAEAFF
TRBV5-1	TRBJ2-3	CASSLSQVGTDTQYF
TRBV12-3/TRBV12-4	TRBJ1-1	CASSLWGQGASGTEAFF
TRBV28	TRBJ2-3	CASSLWGADTQYF
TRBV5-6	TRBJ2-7	CASSSSPSGRRNEQYF
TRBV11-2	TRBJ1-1	CASSLDFGVAQAFF
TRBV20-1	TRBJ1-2	CSARDTGGSGYTF
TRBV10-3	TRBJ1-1	CAIRGDRRDTEAFF
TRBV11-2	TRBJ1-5	CASSLERNQPQHF
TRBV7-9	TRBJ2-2	CASSQGQVNTGELFF
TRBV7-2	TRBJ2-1	CASSLGLAGANYNEQFF
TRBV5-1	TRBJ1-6	CASSLEGRTNSPLHF
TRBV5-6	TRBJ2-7	CASSLGGKLSYEQYF
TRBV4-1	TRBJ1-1	CASSQGWGQNTEAFF
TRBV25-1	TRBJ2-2	CASSLITSGGSNTGELFF
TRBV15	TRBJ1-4	CATSRATPGAAQGFNEKLFF
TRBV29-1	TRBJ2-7	CSVVDSLYEQYF
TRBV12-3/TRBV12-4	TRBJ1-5	CASSWDGRNNQPQHF
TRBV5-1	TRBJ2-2	CASSFRPFPNTGELFF
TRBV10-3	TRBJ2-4	CAISDGQVAKNIQYF
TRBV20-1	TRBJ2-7	CSARDMREHLSYEQYF
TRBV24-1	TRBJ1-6	CATSDRSSYNSPLHF
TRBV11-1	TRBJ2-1	CASSSYTLSGLAYNEQFF
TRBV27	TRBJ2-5	CASNRDGTQYF
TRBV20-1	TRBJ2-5	CSASRLAGLKGQETQYF
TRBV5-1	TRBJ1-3	CASSLAVGAGNTIYF
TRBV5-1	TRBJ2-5	CASSPPGEETQYF
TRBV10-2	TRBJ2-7	CASSVRRVGNFYEQYF
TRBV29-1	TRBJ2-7	CSVSDRGMSYEQYF
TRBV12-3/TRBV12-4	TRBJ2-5	CASSLQPQSAQYF
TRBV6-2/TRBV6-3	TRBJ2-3	CASTTSGRTDTQYF
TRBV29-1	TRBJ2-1	CSVLGLGPYNEQFF
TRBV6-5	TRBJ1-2	CASSSPANYGYTF